The rows below give T cell receptor beta chains drawn from one sample of a study of T cell changes during pregnancy in multiple sclerosis. This table comes from immunoSEQ multiplex PCR, and its TCRdb copy is limited to in-frame clones, with some not included. The sample has some 58,000 clones, around 96% seen once. Sequenced material: CD8+ T cells from peripheral blood mononuclear cells, taken after pregnancy. The receptors stem from a female donor with multiple sclerosis, enrolled in a pregnancy study. Both conserved end residues are part of each CDR3. The D gene is left open where the match is weak. A clone size is listed for some rows: how often the clone was seen (once, few, many), or a class if it is expanded.

j_gene	d_gene	v_gene	abundance	CDR3nt	CDR3aa
TRBJ1-1	-	TRBV29-1	-	TGCAGCGTTGAGGGGGGGGACACTGAAGCTTTCTTT	CSVEGGDTEAFF
TRBJ2-2	-	TRBV5-5	-	TGTGCCAGCAGCTTTGCAGGATCCACCGGGGAGCTGTTTTTT	CASSFAGSTGELFF
TRBJ2-7	TRBD2	TRBV6-1	-	TGTGCCAGCAGTGGGGTGACTAGCGGCGCCTACGAGCAGTACTTC	CASSGVTSGAYEQYF
TRBJ1-5	-	TRBV27	-	TGTGCCAGCAGTGGATCAGGGCCCCAGCATTTT	CASSGSGPQHF
TRBJ1-1	-	TRBV7-9	-	TGTGCCAGCAGCTTAGCTGGTTCACAAATGAACACTGAAGCTTTCTTT	CASSLAGSQMNTEAFF
TRBJ1-4	-	TRBV27	-	TGTGCCAGCAGTTTATCTGGGCAGGATAAGACTAATGAAAAACTGTTTTTT	CASSLSGQDKTNEKLFF
TRBJ1-5	-	TRBV7-9	few	TGTGCCAGCAGCTACGGGAGTAGCAATCAGCCCCAGCATTTT	CASSYGSSNQPQHF
TRBJ2-1	TRBD2	TRBV27	-	TGTGCCAGCAGTCCCGGGACTAGCGATGAGCAGTTCTTC	CASSPGTSDEQFF
TRBJ2-2	-	TRBV27	once	TGTGCCAGCAGTCCCACCTTAGTCCTCCCGAACACCGGGGAGCTGTTTTTT	CASSPTLVLPNTGELFF
TRBJ2-1	TRBD2	TRBV28	-	TGTGCCAGCAGTTTACCCACCAAAGGGCGGGAGAGAAACAATGAGCAGTTCTTC	CASSLPTKGRERNNEQFF
TRBJ2-3	-	TRBV9	-	TGTGCCAGCAGCGTAGGCAGGACAGATACGCAGTATTTT	CASSVGRTDTQYF
TRBJ2-1	-	TRBV2	-	TGTGCCAGCAGCGCCAAGCGGTTATCCTACAATGAGCAGTTCTTC	CASSAKRLSYNEQFF
TRBJ2-5	TRBD2	TRBV29-1	-	TGCAGCGTTTATGGACTAGCGGGAGAAGCAGAAGAGACCCAGTACTTC	CSVYGLAGEAEETQYF
TRBJ2-7	TRBD2	TRBV28	-	TGTGCCAGCAGCCGAAGACAGCGGGGGCAGTACTTC	CASSRRQRGQYF
TRBJ2-1	-	TRBV29-1	-	TGCAGCGTTGAAGGCGGGACGTCCAATGAGCAGTTCTTC	CSVEGGTSNEQFF
TRBJ2-3	-	TRBV28	-	TGTGCCAGCAGGCGACAGTTACGGATTCAAGATACGCAGTATTTT	CASRRQLRIQDTQYF
TRBJ1-1	-	TRBV6-4	-	TGTGCCAGCAGTCCAAAAGGACTTGCGGGTGACGAAGCTTTCTTT	CASSPKGLAGDEAFF
TRBJ2-7	-	TRBV27	-	TGTGCCAGCAGTTCCGGCAGGACCTACGAGCAGTACTTC	CASSSGRTYEQYF
TRBJ1-5	-	TRBV5-1	-	TGCGCCAGCAGCTTGGAGGGAGGGTTCGGAAATCAGCCCCAGCATTTT	CASSLEGGFGNQPQHF
TRBJ1-5	-	TRBV4-1	-	TGCGCCAGCAGCCAAGATGGGGGGGGCCTTATCCCCCAGCATTTT	CASSQDGGGLIPQHF
TRBJ2-7	TRBD1	TRBV28	-	TGTGCCAGCAGCCGAGGGACAGTCTACGAGCAGTACTTC	CASSRGTVYEQYF
TRBJ2-7	TRBD1	TRBV7-9	-	TGTGCCAGCAGCCCAACGACAGGGATCTACGAGCAGTACTTC	CASSPTTGIYEQYF
TRBJ2-7	-	TRBV7-9	-	TGTGCCAGCAGCTCCGGGACTCCTTTGCACGAGCAGTACTTC	CASSSGTPLHEQYF
TRBJ1-1	-	TRBV28	-	TGTGCCAGCAGTACGCGGGGTAACACTGAAGCTTTCTTT	CASSTRGNTEAFF
TRBJ2-5	TRBD2	TRBV25-1	-	TGTGCCAGCAGTGAACGGACTAGCGGGAACCAAGAGACCCAGTACTTC	CASSERTSGNQETQYF
TRBJ2-7	TRBD1	TRBV11-2	once	TGTGCCAGCAGCTTAGACCCCGGGACAGGGATCCACGAGCAGTACTTC	CASSLDPGTGIHEQYF
TRBJ2-2	-	TRBV7-9	-	TGTGCCAGCAGCTTAAGCCCGCAATGGGAGCTGTTTTTT	CASSLSPQWELFF
TRBJ2-3	TRBD1	TRBV29-1	once	TGCAGCGTTCTGGACAGGGTTGGTCCAGATACGCAGTATTTT	CSVLDRVGPDTQYF
TRBJ2-7	TRBD1	TRBV5-1	once	TGCGCCAGCAGGTCGACAGGGGCCTTCTACGAGCAGTACTTC	CASRSTGAFYEQYF
TRBJ2-6	-	TRBV15	-	TGTGCCACCAGCAGAGATTACGGGGAACTAGGGTCTGGGGCCAACGTCCTGACTTTC	CATSRDYGELGSGANVLTF
TRBJ2-6	-	TRBV4-3	-	TGCGCCAGCAGCCTACATACAGGGAGTTCTCACTCTGGGGCCAACGTCCTGACTTTC	CASSLHTGSSHSGANVLTF
TRBJ2-1	TRBD2	TRBV28	-	TGTGCCAGCAGTTTCCCGAGCGGGACGACCTACAATGAGCAGTTCTTC	CASSFPSGTTYNEQFF
TRBJ1-1	-	TRBV7-9	-	TGTGCCACCGGGGGGTATCCTGAAGCTTTCTTT	CATGGYPEAFF
TRBJ2-7	TRBD2	TRBV10-3	-	TGTGCCATCAGTGAGTTGGCGGGAGGTTACGAGCAGTACTTC	CAISELAGGYEQYF
TRBJ2-1	TRBD2	TRBV5-1	-	TGCGCCAGCAGCTTGGTGGCGGGAGGTCTTCACAATGAGCAGTTCTTC	CASSLVAGGLHNEQFF
TRBJ2-7	-	TRBV28	-	TGTGCCAGCAGTCGCAAATTAGACAGTTACTACGAGCAGTACTTC	CASSRKLDSYYEQYF
TRBJ2-1	-	TRBV1	once	TGCACCAGCAGCCAAGTTACAGGGGGTGCCTACAATGAGCAGTTCTTC	CTSSQVTGGAYNEQFF
TRBJ1-1	-	TRBV7-9	-	TGTGCCAGCAGCTTAGCCCAGGGACAGAACACTGAAGCTTTCTTT	CASSLAQGQNTEAFF
TRBJ2-2	TRBD2	TRBV6-1	-	TGTGCCAGCAGTGTATCCCTGAGACTAGCGGGAGGTGACGGGGAGCTGTTTTTT	CASSVSLRLAGGDGELFF
TRBJ2-7	-	TRBV19	-	TGTGCCAGTAGTATGGGGCCCTACGAGCAGTACTTC	CASSMGPYEQYF
TRBJ2-3	-	TRBV25-1	-	TGTGCCAGCAGTGGGGTGGCGGCGGCAGATACGCAGTATTTT	CASSGVAAADTQYF
TRBJ2-7	-	TRBV6-5	-	TGTGCCAGCAGTTACGTCGCGGGAAGGAACGAGCAGTACTTC	CASSYVAGRNEQYF
TRBJ1-5	-	TRBV28	-	TGTGCCAGCAGTCCCAGGACCGGGGTACAGCCCCAGCATTTT	CASSPRTGVQPQHF
TRBJ2-7	TRBD1	TRBV18	-	TGTGCCAGCTCACCACTAGGGGACAGCTACGAGCAGTACTTC	CASSPLGDSYEQYF
TRBJ2-7	-	TRBV28	-	TGTGCCAGCAGTTTACGGAGCTACTACTACGAGCAGTACTTC	CASSLRSYYYEQYF
TRBJ1-2	TRBD1	TRBV7-9	-	TGTGCCAGCAGCTCTATCGGACAGGGCCAAGCTAACTATGGCTACACCTTC	CASSSIGQGQANYGYTF
TRBJ2-7	-	TRBV21-1	-	TGTGCCAGCAGCAAAGGGAACAGGGGGCGAAGGTACGAGCAGTACTTC	CASSKGNRGRRYEQYF
TRBJ2-1	TRBD2	TRBV4-2	once	TGTGCCAGCAGCCAACCCTGGGGCGGGAGCTCCTACAATGAGCAGTTCTTC	CASSQPWGGSSYNEQFF
TRBJ2-5	TRBD1	TRBV2	-	TGTGCCAGCAGTGAAGCAGGGAAAGCCGGACAGGGGAGGTGGGAGACCCAGTACTTC	CASSEAGKAGQGRWETQYF
TRBJ2-2	-	TRBV4-3	-	TGCGCCAGCAGCCAAGATCGGGGGAGCACCGGGGAGCTGTTTTTT	CASSQDRGSTGELFF
TRBJ2-2	TRBD1	TRBV4-1	-	TGCGCCAGCAGCCCCTCCGGGACAGGGGCCACTGGGGAGCTGTTTTTT	CASSPSGTGATGELFF
TRBJ2-1	-	TRBV9	-	TGTGCCAGCAGCGGAATAGCGGTATACAATGAGCAGTTCTTC	CASSGIAVYNEQFF
TRBJ2-1	TRBD1	TRBV30	-	TGTGCCTGGAGTATCCCGGGACAGGGGGGCAATGAGCAGTTCTTC	CAWSIPGQGGNEQFF
TRBJ2-1	-	TRBV2	-	TGTGCCAGCAGTGAATCGGCGGGTTCCTACAATGAGCAGTTCTTC	CASSESAGSYNEQFF
TRBJ2-7	-	TRBV5-1	-	TGCGCCAGCAGCTCCTTGGGCGCCTCCTACGAGCAGTACTTC	CASSSLGASYEQYF
TRBJ2-3	TRBD2	TRBV5-1	-	TGCGCCAGCAGTTGGAGGACTAGCCATAGATCCGTATCGAGCACAGATACGCAGTATTTT	CASSWRTSHRSVSSTDTQYF
TRBJ2-2	-	TRBV6-6	-	TGTGCCAGCAGTTTGTCAGGGAACACCGGGGAGCTGTTTTTT	CASSLSGNTGELFF
TRBJ1-2	TRBD1	TRBV13	-	TGTGCCAGCAGCCTCGGGACAGACTCCTATGGCTACACCTTC	CASSLGTDSYGYTF
TRBJ2-1	TRBD1	TRBV6-5	-	TGTGCCAGCAGCCTACAGGGGGCGCGCAATGAGCAGTTCTTC	CASSLQGARNEQFF